A single sample gave rise to the 19 T cell receptor beta chains below, sequenced in a study of T cell responses to AZD1222 COVID-19 vaccine. Clones were read by immunoSEQ multiplex PCR, and TCRdb kept only the in-frame ones, dropping some. Here the sample spans 90,000 to 100,000 clones, 85% to 90% being singletons. The sequences come from peripheral blood, collected 28 days after the second AZD1222 dose. The source is an adult who received the AZD1222 COVID-19 vaccine.

The rearrangement links TRBV21-1 to TRBJ2-2; the table gives TRBD1 as D, unverified against the DNA. TRBV21-1 is termed a pseudogene. This CDR3 has 14 residues. The CDR3 loop is CASSITGNTGELFF. The CDR3 DNA is TGTGCCAGCAGCATAACAGGGAACACCGGGGAGCTGTTTTTT.

V usage is TRBV2 and J usage is TRBJ1-2; D is possibly TRBD1 (5 bases). Per germline, CDR1 SNHLY and CDR2 FYNNEI. Trimming took 5 bases from V and 4 from J, leaving 8 bases between them. This CDR3 is 12 amino acids long. CDR3 residues: CASSTRVYGYTF. In DNA, the CDR3 is TGTGCCAGCAGTACCAGGGTCTATGGCTACACCTTC.

The chain uses TRBV27 and TRBJ1-5, with TRBD1 as a possible D gene (5 bases). Trimming removed 5 bases at V and 8 bases at J, with 28 bases between. Germline V CDR1 and CDR2: MNHEY, SMNVEV (reference sequence). CDR3 length equals 18 residues. The CDR3 protein is CASSATLRDGTLREPQHF. DNA of the CDR3: TGTGCCAGCAGTGCGACCTTGCGGGACGGGACCCTTCGGGAGCCCCAGCATTTT.

This chain joins TRBV9 and TRBJ2-2; 7 nucleotides agree with TRBD2. After removal of 0 bases from V and 4 bases from J, the junction contained 6 bases not matched to a gene. Germline V lookup: CDR1 SGDLS, CDR2 YYNGEE. The CDR3 runs 16 residues. The CDR3, as DNA: TGTGCCAGCAGCGTAGTAGCAGGGAGGGGCACCGGGGAGCTGTTTTTT. This codes for CASSVVAGRGTGELFF.

The chain combines TRBV5-4 with TRBJ2-1; D may be TRBD2 (7 bases). Germline V gene data show CDR1 as SGHNT and CDR2 as YYREEE (reference sequence). With 4 bases removed from V and 10 bases from J, the gap between germline ends came to 27 bases. The CDR3 is made up of 17 amino acids. The CDR3 region is CASSLQGGAGYLGEQFF. The CDR3 bases are TGTGCCAGCAGCCTCCAAGGGGGAGCGGGATACCTCGGGGAGCAGTTCTTC.

The chain is built from TRBV6-1 and TRBJ2-7; 7 bases line up with TRBD2. CDR1 and CDR2 from the germline V gene are MNHNS and SASEGT. Unmatched junction bases numbered 17, after V lost 8 bases and J lost 7 bases. The CDR3 totals 15 residues. The DNA for the CDR3 is TGTGCCAGCCGCTATGGACTAGTTGGGAAGATTGAGCAGTACTTC. This sequence encodes CASRYGLVGKIEQYF.

V usage is TRBV6-5 and J usage is TRBJ2-7; tentatively, D is TRBD2 (6 bases). Germline loops: CDR1 MNHEY, CDR2 SVGAGI. Trimming removed 7 bases from V and 1 base from J, with 14 bases in between. CDR3 length: 14 amino acids. CDR3 sequence reads: CASKGGGVSYEQYF. CDR3 DNA sequence: TGTGCCAGCAAGGGTGGAGGGGTTTCCTACGAGCAGTACTTC.

V and J are TRBV7-9 and TRBJ1-1; D is possibly TRBD1 (5 bases). V was shortened by 5 bases and J by 0 bases, with 13 bases between the two germline ends. The germline CDR1 and CDR2 sequences are SEHNR and FQNEAQ (reference sequence). This CDR3 is 15 amino acids long. The CDR3 sequence: CASSPPTAVNTEAFF. DNA of the CDR3: TGTGCCAGCAGCCCGCCGACAGCCGTGAACACTGAAGCTTTCTTT.

The chain carries TRBV4-2 and TRBJ1-1; D not resolved. Trimming shortened V by 0 bases and J by 7 bases, and 12 bases separated the two germline ends. The CDR3 loop spans 14 amino acids. The germline V gene encodes CDR1 LGHNA and CDR2 YNFKEQ. The CDR3 loop reads CASSQDLGISEAFF. The CDR3 DNA follows: TGTGCCAGCAGCCAAGATTTGGGAATAAGTGAAGCTTTCTTT.

The chain recombines TRBV6-4 with TRBJ1-1, with a tentative D call TRBD1 (5 bases). V gave up 7 bases and J gave up 4 bases, with 16 bases separating them. The CDR3 has 14 amino acids. Germline lookup yields CDR1 MRHNA and CDR2 SNTAGT. The CDR3 DNA reads as TGTGCCAGCACCCCGAGCCAGGGAAGCACTGAAGCTTTCTTT. Translated: CASTPSQGSTEAFF.

This clone was detected only a few times. This chain links TRBV15 with TRBJ2-7; D gene uncertain. The CDR3 covers 15 residues. Germline CDR1 and CDR2: LNHNV and YYDKDF (reference sequence). Trimming stripped 0 bases from V and 2 bases from J, with 11 bases between. The CDR3 is CATSRDPAGPYEQYF. The CDR3 DNA follows: TGTGCCACCAGCAGAGATCCGGCAGGACCCTACGAGCAGTACTTC.

Here the CDR3 DNA reads TGTGCCAGCAGCCAAGGGACTAGCGGGAGTCCAGATACGCAGTATTTT. Its protein product is CASSQGTSGSPDTQYF. This chain links TRBV3-1 (or the pseudogene TRBV3-2) with TRBJ2-3, with 13 positions matching TRBD2. Unmatched junction bases numbered 2, after V lost 1 base and J lost 4 bases. Germline V lookup: CDR1 LGHDT, CDR2 YNNKEL (reference sequence). The CDR3 covers 16 residues.

The CDR3 loop reads CASTATGGEAQPQHF. As DNA, the CDR3 is TGTGCCAGCACCGCGACAGGGGGCGAAGCTCAGCCCCAGCATTTT. The chain carries TRBV2 and TRBJ1-5, with 10 positions matching TRBD1. The CDR3 extends over 15 amino acids. Germline V CDR1 and CDR2: SNHLY, FYNNEI. The trim removed 7 bases at V and 6 bases at J, leaving 9 bases unmatched.

This chain uses TRBV28 with TRBJ2-3, with D hard to call. The CDR3 covers 13 residues. The germline V gene has CDR1 MDHEN and CDR2 SYDVKM. Trimming shortened V by 3 bases and J by 2 bases, and 6 bases separated the two germline ends. The CDR3 nucleotides read TGTGCCAGCAGTTTGCAGCACACAGATACGCAGTATTTT. Its protein is CASSLQHTDTQYF.

This chain links TRBV11-3 with TRBJ2-2; 11 bases line up with TRBD2. Germline V lookup: CDR1 SGHNT, CDR2 YENEEA. The CDR3 runs to 17 residues. Losses at the gene ends were 4 bases for V and 6 bases for J; bases not matched to a gene: 10. CDR3 coding DNA: TGTGCCAGCAGCTCACCCAATAGCGGGAGGGCCGCCGGGGAGCTGTTTTTT. It translates to CASSSPNSGRAAGELFF.

The chain couples TRBV4-2 to TRBJ1-4; unclear D gene. V was shortened by 1 base and J by 0 bases, with 6 bases between the two germline ends. This CDR3 comprises 15 residues. Germline loops: CDR1 LGHNA, CDR2 YNFKEQ. CDR3 amino acids: CASSQVPPTNEKLFF. CDR3 sequence (DNA): TGTGCCAGCAGCCAAGTCCCTCCAACTAATGAAAAACTGTTTTTT.

This chain links TRBV18 with TRBJ2-3, with TRBD2 matching over 13 bases. The CDR3 runs 16 residues. J gave up 2 bases and V 3 bases, and 2 bases lay outside the gene matches. Germline lookup yields CDR1 KGHSH and CDR2 LQKENI. This CDR3 reads CASSPGTSGTTDTQYF. The CDR3 DNA follows: TGTGCCAGCTCACCTGGGACTAGCGGGACCACAGATACGCAGTATTTT.

The chain combines TRBV12-3 or TRBV12-4 with TRBJ2-1, with D unclear. Trimming shortened V by 3 bases and J by 8 bases, and 8 bases separated the two germline ends. This CDR3 has 12 amino acids. DNA for the CDR3: TGTGCCAGCAGTTTTAGAGACTATGAGCAGTTCTTC. Amino acids: CASSFRDYEQFF.

The chain combines TRBV3-1 (or the pseudogene TRBV3-2) with TRBJ1-6, with TRBD1 as a possible D gene (5 bases). Germline assignment: CDR1 LGHDT and CDR2 YNNKEL (reference sequence). V was clipped by 4 bases and J by 5 bases, with 12 bases between them. This CDR3 contains 15 residues. This CDR3 is CASSPRDVDNSPLHF. CDR3 DNA sequence: TGTGCCAGCAGCCCCCGGGACGTAGATAATTCACCCCTCCACTTT.